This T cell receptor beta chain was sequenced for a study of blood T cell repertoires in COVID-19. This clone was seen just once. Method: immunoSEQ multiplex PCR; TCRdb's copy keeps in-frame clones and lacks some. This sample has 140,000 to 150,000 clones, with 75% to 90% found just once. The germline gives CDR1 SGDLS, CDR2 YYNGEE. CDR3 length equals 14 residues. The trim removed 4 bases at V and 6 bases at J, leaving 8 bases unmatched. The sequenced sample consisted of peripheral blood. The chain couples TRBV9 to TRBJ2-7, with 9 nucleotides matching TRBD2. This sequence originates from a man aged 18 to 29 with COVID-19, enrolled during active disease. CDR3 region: CASSFSGRPIEQYF. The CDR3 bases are TGTGCCAGCAGCTTTAGCGGGAGACCTATCGAGCAGTACTTC.